This TCR beta chain was captured in a study of blood T cell repertoires in COVID-19. Turning to the study itself: In each case, the material was cDNA or gDNA derived from T cells, B-cell-depleted T cells, or PBMCs.

Authors' data handling: Reference gene primers were amplified, and this amplification served to estimate nucleated cell counts. Method: immunoSEQ multiplex PCR; TCRdb's copy keeps in-frame clones and lacks some. Clone size and V and J calls were adopted from that table, with D and trimming inferred from the DNA. The sample holds 95,000 to 150,000 clones, 80% seen once. The CDR3 covers 13 residues. Material for sequencing was peripheral blood. The source is a man in his sixties with active or convalescent COVID-19. The rearrangement joins TRBV21-1 to TRBJ1-5; the table's D call, TRBD1, was not checked against the DNA. TRBV21-1 is recorded as a pseudogene. CDR3 residues: CASGDSPTQPQHF. CDR3 DNA sequence: TGTGCCAGCGGGGACAGCCCCACTCAGCCCCAGCATTTT.